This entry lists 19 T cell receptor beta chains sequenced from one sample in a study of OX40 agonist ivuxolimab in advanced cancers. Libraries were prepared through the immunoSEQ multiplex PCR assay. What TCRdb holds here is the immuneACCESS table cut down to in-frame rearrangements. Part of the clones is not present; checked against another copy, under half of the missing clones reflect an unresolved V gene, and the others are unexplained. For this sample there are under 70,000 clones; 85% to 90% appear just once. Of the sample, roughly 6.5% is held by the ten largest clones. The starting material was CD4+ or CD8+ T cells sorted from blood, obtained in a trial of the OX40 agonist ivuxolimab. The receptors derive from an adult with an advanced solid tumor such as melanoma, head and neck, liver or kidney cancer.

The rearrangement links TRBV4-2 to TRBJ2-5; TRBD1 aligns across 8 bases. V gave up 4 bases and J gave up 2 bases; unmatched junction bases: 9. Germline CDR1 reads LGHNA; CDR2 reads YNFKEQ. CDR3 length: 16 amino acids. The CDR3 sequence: CASSLDLQGGQETQYF. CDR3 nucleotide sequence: TGTGCCAGCAGCCTGGACTTACAGGGGGGTCAAGAGACCCAGTACTTC.

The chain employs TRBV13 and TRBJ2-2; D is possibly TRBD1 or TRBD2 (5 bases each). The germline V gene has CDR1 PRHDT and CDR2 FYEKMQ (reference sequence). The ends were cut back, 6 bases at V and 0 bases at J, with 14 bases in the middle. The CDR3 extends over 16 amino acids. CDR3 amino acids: CASSPTGAPNTGELFF. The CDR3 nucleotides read TGTGCCAGCAGTCCCACCGGGGCTCCGAACACCGGGGAGCTGTTTTTT.

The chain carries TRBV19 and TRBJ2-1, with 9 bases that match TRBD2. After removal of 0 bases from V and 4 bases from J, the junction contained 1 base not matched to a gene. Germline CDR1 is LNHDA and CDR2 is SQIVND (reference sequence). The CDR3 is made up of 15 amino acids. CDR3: CASSIDSGGYNEQFF. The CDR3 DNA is TGTGCCAGTAGTATAGATAGCGGGGGTTACAATGAGCAGTTCTTC.

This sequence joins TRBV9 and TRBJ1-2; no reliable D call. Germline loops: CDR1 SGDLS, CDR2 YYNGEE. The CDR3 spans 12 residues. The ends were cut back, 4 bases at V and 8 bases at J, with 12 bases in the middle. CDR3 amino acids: CASSLEADGYTF. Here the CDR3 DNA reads TGTGCCAGCAGCCTGGAGGCGGACGGCTACACCTTC.

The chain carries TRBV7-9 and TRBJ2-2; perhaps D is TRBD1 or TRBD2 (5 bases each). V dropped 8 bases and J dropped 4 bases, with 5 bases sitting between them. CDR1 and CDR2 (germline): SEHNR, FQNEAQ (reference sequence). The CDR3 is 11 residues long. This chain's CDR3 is CASGTTGELFF. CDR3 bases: TGTGCCAGCGGGACCACCGGGGAGCTGTTTTTT.

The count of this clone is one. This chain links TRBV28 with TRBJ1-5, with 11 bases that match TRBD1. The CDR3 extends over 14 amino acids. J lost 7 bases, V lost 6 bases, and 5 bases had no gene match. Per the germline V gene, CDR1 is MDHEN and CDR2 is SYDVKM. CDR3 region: CASSYGTGGQPQHF. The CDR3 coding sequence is TGTGCCAGCAGCTACGGGACAGGGGGACAGCCCCAGCATTTT.

This chain's CDR3 is CASSLSGLAGGPYEQYF. In DNA, the CDR3 is TGTGCCAGCAGTTTATCGGGCCTAGCGGGGGGCCCCTACGAGCAGTACTTC. V usage is TRBV27 and J usage is TRBJ2-7; 11 nucleotides match TRBD2. Germline V gene sequence: CDR1 MNHEY, CDR2 SMNVEV (reference sequence). J gave up 2 bases and V 0 bases, and 6 bases lay outside the gene matches. The length of the CDR3 is 17 residues.

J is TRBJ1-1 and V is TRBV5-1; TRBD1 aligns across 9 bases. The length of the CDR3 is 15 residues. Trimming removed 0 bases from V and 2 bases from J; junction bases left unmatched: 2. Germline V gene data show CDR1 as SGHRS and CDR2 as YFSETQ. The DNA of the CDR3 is TGCGCCAGCAGCTTGGTGGGACAGGGTAACACTGAAGCTTTCTTT. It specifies CASSLVGQGNTEAFF.

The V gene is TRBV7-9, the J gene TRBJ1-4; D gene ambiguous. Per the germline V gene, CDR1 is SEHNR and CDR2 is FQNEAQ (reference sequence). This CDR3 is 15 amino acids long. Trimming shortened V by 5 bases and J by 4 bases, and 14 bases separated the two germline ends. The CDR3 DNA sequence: TGTGCCAGCAGCCCGACGGACGGTGATAATGAAAAACTGTTTTTT. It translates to CASSPTDGDNEKLFF.

CDR3 coding DNA: TGCGCCAGCAGCCACTCGGAAGTGGGAAACACTGAAGCTTTCTTT. Translated: CASSHSEVGNTEAFF. J is TRBJ1-1 and V is TRBV4-3, with no clear D. Germline V lookup: CDR1 LGHNA, CDR2 YSLEER. This CDR3 region has 15 residues. With 3 bases removed from V and 2 bases from J, the gap between germline ends came to 13 bases.

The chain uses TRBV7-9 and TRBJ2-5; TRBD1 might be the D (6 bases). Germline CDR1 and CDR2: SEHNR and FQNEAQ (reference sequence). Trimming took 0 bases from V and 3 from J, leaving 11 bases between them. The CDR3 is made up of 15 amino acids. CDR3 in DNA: TGTGCCAGCAGCTTAGCGGTAGCAGGGGAAGAGACCCAGTACTTC. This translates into CASSLAVAGEETQYF.

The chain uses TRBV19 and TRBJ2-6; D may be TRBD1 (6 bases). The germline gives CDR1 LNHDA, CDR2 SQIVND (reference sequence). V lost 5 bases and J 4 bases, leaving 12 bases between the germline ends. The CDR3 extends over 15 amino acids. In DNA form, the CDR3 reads TGTGCCAGTAGTCTTGGACAGCTAGGGGCCAACGTCCTGACTTTC. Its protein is CASSLGQLGANVLTF.

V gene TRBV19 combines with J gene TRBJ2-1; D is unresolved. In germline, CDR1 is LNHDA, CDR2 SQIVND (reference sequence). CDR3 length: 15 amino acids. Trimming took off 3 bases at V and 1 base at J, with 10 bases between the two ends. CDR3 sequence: CASSMSGSSYNEQFF. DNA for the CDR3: TGTGCCAGTAGTATGTCCGGTTCTTCCTACAATGAGCAGTTCTTC.

The CDR3 sequence: CSVEDRASTEAFF. The CDR3 region has the DNA TGCAGCGTTGAGGACAGGGCGAGCACTGAAGCTTTCTTT. V is TRBV29-1 and J is TRBJ1-1; 8 nucleotides align to TRBD1. Unmatched junction bases numbered 4, after V lost 3 bases and J lost 4 bases. Germline CDR1 and CDR2: SQVTM and ANQGSEA. The CDR3 covers 13 residues. Complete variable domain (other parts from reference TRBV29-1 and TRBJ1-1): SAVISQKPSRDICQRGTSLTIQCQVDSQVTMMFWYRQQPGQSLTLIATANQGSEATYESGFVIDKFPISRPNLTFSTLTVSNMSPEDSSIYLCSVEDRASTEAFFGQGTRLTVV.

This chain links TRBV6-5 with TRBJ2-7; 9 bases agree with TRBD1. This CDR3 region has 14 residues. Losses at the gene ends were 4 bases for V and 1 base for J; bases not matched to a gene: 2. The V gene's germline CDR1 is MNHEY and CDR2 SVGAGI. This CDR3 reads CASSSGQGSYEQYF. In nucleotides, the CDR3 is TGTGCCAGCAGTTCGGGACAGGGATCCTACGAGCAGTACTTC.

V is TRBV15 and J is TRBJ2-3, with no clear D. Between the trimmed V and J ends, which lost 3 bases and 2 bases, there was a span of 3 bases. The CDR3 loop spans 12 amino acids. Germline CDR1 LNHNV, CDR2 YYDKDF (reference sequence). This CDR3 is CATSSYTDTQYF. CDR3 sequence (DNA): TGTGCCACCAGCAGCTACACAGATACGCAGTATTTT.

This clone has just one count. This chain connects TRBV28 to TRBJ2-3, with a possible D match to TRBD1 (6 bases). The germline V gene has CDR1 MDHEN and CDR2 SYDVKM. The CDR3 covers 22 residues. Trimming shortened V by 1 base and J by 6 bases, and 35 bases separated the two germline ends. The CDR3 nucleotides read TGTGCCAGCAGTTTATATACAGGGTCTGAAAACGTAGGTGGGGCTAGGAGGGATACGCAGTATTTT. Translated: CASSLYTGSENVGGARRDTQYF.

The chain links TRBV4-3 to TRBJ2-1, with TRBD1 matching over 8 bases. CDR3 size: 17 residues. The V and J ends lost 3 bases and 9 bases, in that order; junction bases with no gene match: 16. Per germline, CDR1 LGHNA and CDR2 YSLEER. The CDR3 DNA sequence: TGCGCCAGCAGCCAGGGGACAGGCGAGGTTAGCTCTGGTGAGCAGTTCTTC. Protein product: CASSQGTGEVSSGEQFF.

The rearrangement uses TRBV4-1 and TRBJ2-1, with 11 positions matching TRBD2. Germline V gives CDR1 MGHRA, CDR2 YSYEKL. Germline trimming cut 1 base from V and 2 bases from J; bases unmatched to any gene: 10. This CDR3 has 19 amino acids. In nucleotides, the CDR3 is TGCGCCAGCAGCCAAGGGGATAGCGGGAGGGCCGGAACCTACAATGAGCAGTTCTTC. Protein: CASSQGDSGRAGTYNEQFF.